The 20 T cell receptor beta chains below come from one sample, sequenced in a study of beta chain features in type 1 diabetes. Every bit of the isolated RNA underwent reverse transcription, so sequencing read expressed TCRB transcripts. Produced via immunoSEQ multiplex PCR; TCRdb's table is partial and in-frame only. The table shows some 150,000 clones, with 11% occurring only once. Material: central memory CD4+ T cells from blood. The receptors come from a man in his late teens or twenties in good health.

The chain joins TRBV9 to TRBJ2-1; 8 bases map to TRBD1. The CDR3 is made up of 15 amino acids. V shed 6 bases, J shed 0 bases, and the junction held 5 bases outside the gene matches. CDR1 and CDR2 from the germline V gene are SGDLS and YYNGEE. As DNA, the CDR3 is TGTGCCAGCACCCGACAGGGGAGCTCCTACAATGAGCAGTTCTTC. It is translated as CASTRQGSSYNEQFF.

The V call is TRBV4-3, the J call TRBJ1-2; 8 nucleotides align to TRBD1. CDR3 length equals 14 residues. Germline V CDR1 and CDR2: LGHNA, YSLEER. V shed 2 bases, J shed 6 bases, and the junction held 5 bases outside the gene matches. The CDR3, as DNA: TGCGCCAGCAGCCAAAGTTACAGGGGGAATGGCTACACCTTC. This encodes CASSQSYRGNGYTF.

As concerns this clone: The sample contains more than one DNA sequence encoding this CDR3. J is TRBJ2-5 and V is TRBV29-1; no definite D call. There are 12 residues in the CDR3. The V gene lost 3 bases and the J gene lost 5 bases, with 10 bases spanning the gap. Germline assignment: CDR1 SQVTM and CDR2 ANQGSEA. The CDR3 DNA reads as TGCAGCGTTGATCGGGCGCGGGAGACCCAGTACTTC. Translated: CSVDRARETQYF.

This clone was observed at least ten times. CDR3 DNA: TGTGCCATCAGTGGAAACCTCCCAGATACGCAGTATTTT. Amino acids: CAISGNLPDTQYF. The chain employs TRBV10-3 and TRBJ2-3, with unresolved D. V dropped 4 bases and J dropped 4 bases, with 9 bases sitting between them. Germline V gene data show CDR1 as ENHRY and CDR2 as SYGVKD. This CDR3 is 13 amino acids long.

The rearrangement links TRBV11-2 to TRBJ2-5, with 10 bases identical to TRBD2. Germline CDR1 and CDR2: SGHAT and FQNNGV. After removal of 0 bases from V and 5 bases from J, the junction contained 9 bases not matched to a gene. The CDR3 has 17 residues. The CDR3 DNA reads as TGTGCCAGCAGCTTAGACGAGTCGAGCGGGGGGGACGAGACCCAGTACTTC. Protein product: CASSLDESSGGDETQYF.

The chain recombines TRBV6-5 with TRBJ1-5; D might be TRBD1 (6 bases). V lost 5 bases and J 2 bases, leaving 13 bases between the germline ends. Germline-derived CDR1 and CDR2 are MNHEY and SVGAGI. The CDR3 is 15 amino acids. The CDR3 DNA reads TGTGCCAGCAGTAAAGAGGGGGTCGGCAATCAGCCCCAGCATTTT. Amino acids: CASSKEGVGNQPQHF.

This clone came up a few times. A junction end diverges from the germline sequence, so it may reflect a read error. V usage is TRBV10-3 and J usage is TRBJ2-2, with 9 bases identical to TRBD1. Germline V CDR1 and CDR2: ENHRY, SYGVKD. The CDR3 length is 14 residues. The CDR3 DNA follows: TGTGCCCTCAGGGGACAGGGCGAAACCGGGGAGCTGTTTTTT. As protein: CALRGQGETGELFF.

This clone was detected many times. V and J are TRBV10-3 and TRBJ2-1; no clear D gene. Looked up from germline, CDR1 is ENHRY and CDR2 is SYGVKD. The CDR3 is made up of 12 amino acids. V dropped 2 bases and J dropped 9 bases, with 8 bases sitting between them. The DNA for the CDR3 is TGTGCCATCAGTGAGGCATCGAGTGAGCAGTTCTTC. Translated, it gives CAISEASSEQFF.

In its sample, this clone was seen a few times. The genes are TRBV18 and TRBJ2-5; D ambiguous. This CDR3 is built from 14 residues. In germline, CDR1 is KGHSH, CDR2 LQKENI. Trimming stripped 3 bases from V and 2 bases from J, with 10 bases between. The CDR3 bases are TGTGCCAGCTCACCTACGGGTAGGCAAGAGACCCAGTACTTC. Its translation: CASSPTGRQETQYF.

The sample holds many counts of this clone. The CDR3 loop is CASTWGQGRTEAFF. The CDR3 DNA sequence: TGTGCCAGCACCTGGGGACAGGGCCGGACTGAAGCTTTCTTT. The rearrangement links TRBV28 to TRBJ1-1; 9 bases line up with TRBD1. With V trimmed by 7 bases and J by 5 bases, 8 bases remained unmatched. The CDR3 consists of 14 residues. CDR1 and CDR2 (germline): MDHEN, SYDVKM.

The V call is TRBV25-1, the J call TRBJ2-1; unclear D gene. Germline CDR1 and CDR2: MGHDK and SYGVNS. This CDR3 spans 14 amino acids. V shed 3 bases and J shed 5 bases, with 11 bases lying between them. The CDR3 region is CASSERLRDNEQFF. The CDR3 DNA reads TGTGCCAGCAGTGAGAGGCTTCGTGACAATGAGCAGTTCTTC.

Many counts were recorded for this clone. The rearrangement links TRBV9 to TRBJ2-5; no clear D. Trimming removed 0 bases at V and 5 bases at J, with 11 bases between. The CDR3 is made up of 14 amino acids. Germline CDR1 SGDLS, CDR2 YYNGEE. As DNA, the CDR3 is TGTGCCAGCAGCGTAGTTGGTATGGGCGAGACCCAGTACTTC. Its translation: CASSVVGMGETQYF.

In its sample, this clone was seen a few times. This chain connects TRBV9 to TRBJ2-3, with D unresolved. Germline V gene sequence: CDR1 SGDLS, CDR2 YYNGEE. The CDR3 extends over 15 amino acids. V was clipped by 2 bases and J by 1 base, with 11 bases between them. As DNA, the CDR3 is TGTGCCAGCAGCGTTCTCGCGGACGGCACAGATACGCAGTATTTT. As protein: CASSVLADGTDTQYF.

This clone turned up a few times. The V call is TRBV7-2, the J call TRBJ2-5, with unresolved D. Germline values: CDR1 SGHTA, CDR2 FQGNSA. The CDR3 sequence is 15 residues long. Deletions cut 0 bases from V and 1 base from J, with 9 bases between. CDR3 in amino acids: CASSLALTSQETQYF. In DNA, the CDR3 is TGTGCCAGCAGCTTAGCTCTAACCTCCCAAGAGACCCAGTACTTC.

CDR3 sequence reads: CASSERTGGAEGETQYF. The CDR3 nucleotides are TGCGCCAGCAGCGAAAGAACAGGGGGCGCCGAGGGCGAGACCCAGTACTTC. The chain is built from TRBV5-1 and TRBJ2-5; TRBD1 matches at 9 bases. Germline values: CDR1 SGHRS, CDR2 YFSETQ. This CDR3 is 17 amino acids long. V shed 4 bases and J 5 bases; nucleotides not matched to a gene: 15.

This clone was seen at least ten times. This sequence joins TRBV7-2 and TRBJ1-2; unclear D gene. Trimming removed 4 bases from V and 0 bases from J, with 18 bases in between. Germline V CDR1 and CDR2: SGHTA, FQGNSA. The CDR3 is 17 residues long. In DNA, the CDR3 is TGTGCCAGCAGCTCGACTTGGCCCCTTAGTTCTAACTATGGCTACACCTTC. This codes for CASSSTWPLSSNYGYTF.

V is TRBV29-1 and J is TRBJ1-1; no reliable D call. Trimming removed 6 bases from V and 2 bases from J, with 19 bases in between. CDR3 size: 15 residues. Germline-derived CDR1 and CDR2 are SQVTM and ANQGSEA. DNA for the CDR3: TGCAGCGTGGGCCGGGCGTCAAACATCAACACTGAAGCTTTCTTT. It is translated as CSVGRASNINTEAFF.

In its sample, this clone was seen a few times. The V call is TRBV7-9, the J call TRBJ2-7; D not resolved. The CDR3 loop spans 13 amino acids. Germline V lookup: CDR1 SEHNR, CDR2 FQNEAQ (reference sequence). Trimming took off 5 bases at V and 5 bases at J, with 13 bases between the two ends. The CDR3 region is CASSPSPGHEQYF. The CDR3, as DNA: TGTGCCAGCAGCCCTTCACCGGGTCACGAGCAGTACTTC.

The V and J genes are TRBV9 and TRBJ2-3; TRBD2 matches 7 bases. V shed 3 bases, J shed 2 bases, and the junction held 6 bases outside the gene matches. The CDR3 is 15 residues long. Germline V gene data show CDR1 as SGDLS and CDR2 as YYNGEE. CDR3 region: CASSAPGLPTDTQYF. The CDR3 DNA follows: TGTGCCAGCAGCGCACCGGGACTACCCACAGATACGCAGTATTTT.

This chain uses TRBV29-1 with TRBJ1-2; D call uncertain. V shed 6 bases and J shed 8 bases, with 16 bases lying between them. CDR1 SQVTM and CDR2 ANQGSEA come from the germline V gene. This CDR3 is built from 12 residues. The CDR3 loop reads CSVEVARGGYTF. The CDR3 DNA reads as TGCAGCGTCGAGGTCGCCCGAGGGGGCTACACCTTC. Combining the CDR3 with reference TRBV29-1 and TRBJ1-2 gives the whole variable domain SAVISQKPSRDICQRGTSLTIQCQVDSQVTMMFWYRQQPGQSLTLIATANQGSEATYESGFVIDKFPISRPNLTFSTLTVSNMSPEDSSIYLCSVEVARGGYTFGSGTRLTVV.